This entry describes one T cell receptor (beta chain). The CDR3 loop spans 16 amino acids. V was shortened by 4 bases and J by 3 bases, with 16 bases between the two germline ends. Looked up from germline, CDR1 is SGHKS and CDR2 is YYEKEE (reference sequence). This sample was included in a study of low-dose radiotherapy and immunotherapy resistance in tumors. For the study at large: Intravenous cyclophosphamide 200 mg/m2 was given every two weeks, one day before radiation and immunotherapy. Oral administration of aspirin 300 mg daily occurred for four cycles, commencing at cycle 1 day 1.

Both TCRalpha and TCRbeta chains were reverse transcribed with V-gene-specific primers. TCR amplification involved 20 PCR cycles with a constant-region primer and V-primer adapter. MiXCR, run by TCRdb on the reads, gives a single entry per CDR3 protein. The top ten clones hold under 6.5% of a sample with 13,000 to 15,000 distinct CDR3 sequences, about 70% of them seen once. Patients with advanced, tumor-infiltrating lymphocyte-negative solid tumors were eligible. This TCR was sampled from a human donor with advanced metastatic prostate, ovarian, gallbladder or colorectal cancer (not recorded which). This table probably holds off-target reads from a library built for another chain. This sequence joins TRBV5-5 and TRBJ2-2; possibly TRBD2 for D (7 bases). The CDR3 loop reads CASSARGGGDTGELFF. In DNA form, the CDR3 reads TGTGCCAGCAGCGCGAGGGGCGGGGGCGACACCGGGGAGCTGTTTTTT.